This TCR beta chain derives from a study of Ad26.COV2.S vaccination and SARS-CoV-2 variants. About the study: Intramuscular Ad26.COV2.S at 5x10^10 or 1x10^11 viral particles.

The germline V gene encodes CDR1 LNHDA and CDR2 SQIVND (reference sequence). The CDR3 consists of 13 residues. The V gene lost 5 bases and the J gene lost 10 bases, with 14 bases spanning the gap. Treatment specified: some 20 received Ad26.COV2.S at low or high dose, single or two shots; 5 received placebo; per-sample allocation not given. Collection of samples fell on day 63 after the first vaccine or placebo injection. The assay was immunoSEQ multiplex PCR, and TCRdb's table has in-frame clones only and misses some. The repertoire consists of over 200,000 clones, with approximately 88% occurring once and the leading ten covering around 10%.

The source material was peripheral blood, sampled in a trial of Ad26.COV2.S vaccine versus placebo. The chain carries TRBV19 and TRBJ1-4, with D maybe TRBD1 (5 bases). The sequence was collected from a person between 18 and 59 years old who received the Ad26.COV2.S COVID-19 vaccine or a placebo. CDR3 region: CASSVLLGGKLFF. The CDR3 region has the DNA TGTGCCAGTAGTGTCCTGTTGGGGGGAAAACTGTTTTTT. The full variable domain, completed using reference TRBV19 and TRBJ1-4, is DGGITQSPKYLFRKEGQNVTLSCEQNLNHDAMYWYRQDPGQGLRLIYYSQIVNDFQKGDIAEGYSVSREKKESFPLTVTSAQKNPTAFYLCASSVLLGGKLFFGSGTQLSVL.